The clone carrying this T cell receptor beta chain was recorded at least ten times. Each CDR3 protein is one row after TCRdb ran MiXCR on the 5' RACE reads. The sample yields approximately 150,000 distinct CDR3 sequences, roughly 6.3% seen once. This sample stems from a study of T-cell memory formation after mild COVID-19. The V gene's germline CDR1 is DFQATT and CDR2 SNEGSKA (reference sequence). V shed 6 bases and J shed 8 bases, with 19 bases lying between them. This CDR3 is built from 13 residues. Source material: PBMCs or a T cell subset sorted from them (not recorded which). The source of this sequence is an adult woman who had mild COVID-19 (a few samples of this study predate the infection). Cell type and time point are not known. The V call is TRBV20-1, the J call TRBJ1-2; a possible D gene is TRBD1 (5 bases). CDR3 nucleotides: TGCAGTGCCGTCGACAGATACGTGGACGGCTACACCTTC. Translation: CSAVDRYVDGYTF.